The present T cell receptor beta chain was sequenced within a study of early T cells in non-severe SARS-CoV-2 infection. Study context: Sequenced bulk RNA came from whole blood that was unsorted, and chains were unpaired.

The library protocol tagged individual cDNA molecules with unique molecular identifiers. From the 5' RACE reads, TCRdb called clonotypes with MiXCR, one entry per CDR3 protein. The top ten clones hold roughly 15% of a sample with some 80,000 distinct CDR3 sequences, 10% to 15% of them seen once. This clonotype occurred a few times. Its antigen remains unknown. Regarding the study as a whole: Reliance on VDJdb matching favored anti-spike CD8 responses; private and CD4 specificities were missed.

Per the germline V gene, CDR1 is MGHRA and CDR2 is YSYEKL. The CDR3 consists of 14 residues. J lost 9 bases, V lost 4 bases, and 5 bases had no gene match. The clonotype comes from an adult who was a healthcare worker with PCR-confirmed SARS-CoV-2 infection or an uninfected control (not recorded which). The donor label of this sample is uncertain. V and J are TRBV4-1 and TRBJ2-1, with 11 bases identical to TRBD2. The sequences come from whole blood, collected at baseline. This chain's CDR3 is CASSLTSGGFEQFF. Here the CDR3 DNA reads TGCGCCAGCAGCCTAACTAGCGGGGGCTTTGAGCAGTTCTTC.